This T cell receptor beta chain stems from a study of blood T cell repertoires in COVID-19. Study-level background: Some COVID-19 samples were acute and others convalescent; all came from the United States, Italy and Spain.

Clones were read by immunoSEQ multiplex PCR, and TCRdb kept only the in-frame ones, dropping some. The profile shows 160,000 or so clones, approximately 85% of them singletons. Followed longitudinally, the Seattle patients had been enrolled during active infection. The CDR3 spans 15 residues. Trimming cost V 3 bases and J 8 bases, with 15 bases left between them. Germline V gives CDR1 SGHRS, CDR2 YFSETQ. Source material: peripheral blood. The V gene is TRBV5-1, the J gene TRBJ1-6; D perhaps matches TRBD1 (5 bases). The clonotype originates from a woman aged 55-70 years with COVID-19, enrolled during active disease. The CDR3 reads CASSSEGATDSPLHF. CDR3 DNA: TGCGCCAGCAGCTCAGAAGGGGCAACGGATTCACCCCTCCACTTT.